The next 31 T cell receptor beta chains were all read from a single sample in a study of control samples from healthy donors and cancer patients. The table came from immunoSEQ multiplex PCR; TCRdb's copy has only in-frame clones and leaves some out. The sample includes over 150,000 clones, about 94% of them seen just once. Specimen: PBMCs. The receptors come from a man between 60 and 75 years old with colorectal cancer.

The chain couples TRBV10-3 to TRBJ1-5; the match to TRBD1 covers 12 bases. Germline lookup yields CDR1 ENHRY and CDR2 SYGVKD. This CDR3 has 15 residues. V lost 6 bases and J lost 6; bases outside the gene matches: 6. CDR3 coding DNA: TGTGCCATCAGGGCCGGGACAGGGGGCGGTCAGCCCCAGCATTTT. Its translation is CAIRAGTGGGQPQHF.

The chain has TRBV6-6 and TRBJ1-2; D possibly corresponds to TRBD1 (5 bases). The V gene lost 3 bases and the J gene lost 4 bases, with 15 bases spanning the gap. The CDR3 has 15 residues. Per the germline V gene, CDR1 is MNHNY and CDR2 is SVGAGI (reference sequence). The chain's CDR3 is CASSYTQGRSYGYTF. The CDR3 DNA sequence: TGTGCCAGCAGTTATACCCAGGGACGGTCCTATGGCTACACCTTC.

The rearrangement links TRBV6-2 or TRBV6-3 to TRBJ2-7; possible D gene TRBD2, 6 bases. CDR1 is MNHEY, CDR2 SVGEGT, per germline. The CDR3 runs to 14 residues. The germline V and J ends were trimmed by 4 bases and 7 bases, with 17 bases remaining between them. The CDR3 DNA follows: TGTGCCAGCAGTTGGGGACCCGCTGGGGGGGAGCAGTACTTC. Translating it yields CASSWGPAGGEQYF.

This clone is a singleton in its sample. The V call is TRBV7-2, the J call TRBJ1-1; D unresolved. This CDR3 has 12 amino acids. CDR1 is SGHTA and CDR2 is FQGNSA in the germline V gene. The germline V and J ends were trimmed by 5 bases and 1 base, with 5 bases remaining between them. CDR3 in DNA: TGTGCCAGCAGCCCTTGGAACACTGAAGCTTTCTTT. It yields the protein CASSPWNTEAFF.

This rearrangement joins TRBV7-9 to TRBJ1-1; no clear D. V lost 5 bases and J 8 bases, leaving 15 bases between the germline ends. The CDR3 consists of 13 residues. From germline, CDR1 is SEHNR and CDR2 FQNEAQ (reference sequence). The CDR3 nucleotides are TGTGCCAGCAGCCCTCCAATGGAGAAAGAAGCTTTCTTT. Protein product: CASSPPMEKEAFF.

The rearrangement joins TRBV19 to TRBJ2-1; no definite D call. The germline CDR1 and CDR2 sequences are LNHDA and SQIVND (reference sequence). CDR3 size: 19 residues. V lost 4 bases and J lost 0, with 22 bases in between. The CDR3, as DNA: TGTGCCAGTAGTAGTTCCGGGCCCATTAGGATGAGCTCCTACAATGAGCAGTTCTTC. As protein: CASSSSGPIRMSSYNEQFF.

V and J are TRBV11-2 and TRBJ1-3, with D perhaps TRBD1 (5 bases). Trimming took off 1 base at V and 5 bases at J, with 12 bases between the two ends. The germline gives CDR1 SGHAT, CDR2 FQNNGV. The CDR3 extends over 15 amino acids. The CDR3 DNA sequence: TGTGCCAGCAGCTTAGCTTCGGGACGCCGAAACACCATATATTTT. Amino acid sequence: CASSLASGRRNTIYF.

The CDR3 coding sequence is TGTGCCAGCAGAATGTCACAGGGGACTAACTATGGCTACACCTTC. Its translation: CASRMSQGTNYGYTF. The rearrangement joins TRBV6-5 to TRBJ1-2; 7 nucleotides line up with TRBD1. Germline V CDR1 and CDR2: MNHEY, SVGAGI. V was clipped by 6 bases and J by 0 bases; unmatched bases: 7. The CDR3 runs 15 residues.

The chain employs TRBV19 and TRBJ1-1, with 8 bases that match TRBD1. This CDR3 has 15 amino acids. V shed 2 bases and J 5 bases; nucleotides not matched to a gene: 7. The germline V gene encodes CDR1 LNHDA and CDR2 SQIVND (reference sequence). The CDR3 here is CASSITAHRGTEAFF. In DNA form, the CDR3 reads TGTGCCAGTAGTATAACGGCCCACAGGGGGACTGAAGCTTTCTTT.

The chain carries TRBV7-8 and TRBJ2-7, with 11 bases matching TRBD1. V trimming: 3 bases; J trimming: 7 bases; junction bases outside the gene matches: 5. The germline V gene has CDR1 SGHVS and CDR2 FQNEAQ. The CDR3 sequence is 14 residues long. The CDR3 is CASSFGQGAGEQYF. The CDR3 DNA sequence: TGTGCCAGCAGCTTTGGACAGGGGGCAGGAGAGCAGTACTTC.

This chain joins TRBV6-4 and TRBJ1-5; D unresolved. V was trimmed by 4 bases and J by 2 bases, leaving 9 bases between them. The CDR3 is 14 residues long. Germline V gene data show CDR1 as MRHNA and CDR2 as SNTAGT. DNA for the CDR3: TGTGCCAGCAGTGTCGCCCCTGGCAATCAGCCCCAGCATTTT. This encodes CASSVAPGNQPQHF.

This chain joins TRBV24-1 and TRBJ2-7; D may be TRBD2 (7 bases). Germline CDR1 reads KGHDR; CDR2 reads SFDVKD. The CDR3 length is 13 residues. V gave up 7 bases and J gave up 2 bases, with 11 bases separating them. The CDR3 sequence: CATSEGGAYEQYF. CDR3 DNA: TGTGCCACCAGCGAGGGGGGGGCCTACGAGCAGTACTTC.

This clone showed up just once. This sequence joins TRBV5-1 and TRBJ2-2; D is perhaps TRBD1 or TRBD2 (5 bases each). The V and J ends lost 4 bases and 1 base respectively, with 17 bases between them. The V gene's germline CDR1 is SGHRS and CDR2 YFSETQ. The length of the CDR3 is 17 residues. The CDR3 DNA reads as TGCGCCAGCAGCCCAGACCTCGGGACGGGGAACACCGGGGAGCTGTTTTTT. It is translated as CASSPDLGTGNTGELFF.

The chain carries TRBV5-1 and TRBJ2-1; the D gene is possibly TRBD1 (5 bases). V was shortened by 6 bases and J by 5 bases, with 18 bases between the two germline ends. The CDR3 is made up of 15 amino acids. CDR1 is SGHRS, CDR2 YFSETQ, per germline. CDR3 sequence: CASTSQGAGDNEQFF. The CDR3 region has the DNA TGCGCCAGCACCTCCCAGGGTGCAGGCGACAATGAGCAGTTCTTC. Together with reference TRBV5-1 and TRBJ2-1, the CDR3 gives the full variable domain: KAGVTQTPRYLIKTRGQQVTLSCSPISGHRSVSWYQQTPGQGLQFLFEYFSETQRNKGNFPGRFSGRQFSNSRSEMNVSTLELGDSALYLCASTSQGAGDNEQFFGPGTRLTVL.

The chain combines TRBV6-5 with TRBJ2-1; 8 positions agree with TRBD2. This CDR3 is 13 amino acids long. The V gene end was trimmed by 10 bases and the J gene end by 6 bases; junction bases not matched to a gene: 8. CDR1 is MNHEY, CDR2 SVGAGI, per germline. The DNA of the CDR3 is TGTGCCACCAAGGGACTAGTAGGCAATGAGCAGTTCTTC. Protein product: CATKGLVGNEQFF.

This rearrangement joins TRBV27 to TRBJ1-2; D is unclear. This CDR3 is built from 14 residues. Germline CDR1 reads MNHEY; CDR2 reads SMNVEV (reference sequence). V lost 2 bases and J lost 7, with 14 bases in between. The CDR3 spells CASSLAGGLGGYTF. The CDR3 region has the DNA TGTGCCAGCAGTTTAGCAGGTGGGCTTGGTGGCTACACCTTC.

This clone appeared once. CDR3 residues: CASVGFSTDTQYF. The CDR3 coding sequence is TGTGCCAGCGTGGGTTTTAGCACAGATACGCAGTATTTT. The rearrangement links TRBV7-9 to TRBJ2-3; no firm D call. Trimming removed 8 bases from V and 0 bases from J, with 9 bases in between. The CDR3 loop spans 13 amino acids. CDR1 and CDR2 (germline): SEHNR, FQNEAQ (reference sequence).

The rearrangement joins TRBV6-4 to TRBJ1-3, with a weak D call TRBD1 (5 bases). V was trimmed by 2 bases and J by 11 bases, leaving 13 bases between them. CDR1 is MRHNA, CDR2 SNTAGT, per germline. This CDR3 has 13 residues. As DNA, the CDR3 is TGTGCCAGCAGTGACGAGCCCGGGGCCCCCATATATTTT. As protein: CASSDEPGAPIYF.

This sequence joins TRBV5-1 and TRBJ1-2, with D unresolved. This CDR3 is built from 14 residues. V lost 4 bases to trimming and J lost 6 bases, with 16 bases between them. CDR1 is SGHRS and CDR2 is YFSETQ in the germline V gene. The CDR3 protein is CASSDRSTLNGYTF. The CDR3 bases are TGCGCCAGCAGCGACCGGTCGACCCTGAATGGCTACACCTTC.

The chain links TRBV3-1 (or the pseudogene TRBV3-2) to TRBJ2-7, with a tentative D call TRBD1 (5 bases). The V and J ends lost 5 bases and 2 bases respectively, with 10 bases between them. This CDR3 is 13 amino acids long. Germline assignment: CDR1 LGHDT and CDR2 YNNKEL (reference sequence). CDR3 region: CASSATGTYEQYF. For the CDR3, the DNA is TGTGCCAGCAGCGCCACAGGTACCTACGAGCAGTACTTC.

This chain joins TRBV7-2 and TRBJ2-7; unclear D gene. Germline CDR1 reads SGHTA; CDR2 reads FQGNSA. V lost 8 bases and J lost 4, with 9 bases in between. The length of the CDR3 is 11 residues. CDR3 sequence: CASGIGYEQYF. CDR3 bases: TGTGCCAGCGGGATTGGGTACGAGCAGTACTTC.

The CDR3 DNA follows: TGTGCCAGCAGGCCCGGGACAGGGGGTAGGACTGAAGCTTTCTTT. Protein: CASRPGTGGRTEAFF. The V gene is TRBV6-6, the J gene TRBJ1-1, with 11 bases matching TRBD1. This CDR3 is 15 amino acids long. Germline-derived CDR1 and CDR2 are MNHNY and SVGAGI (reference sequence). V dropped 6 bases and J dropped 5; count of bases not matched to a gene: 8.

The rearrangement links TRBV7-9 to TRBJ2-7, with D unresolved. The germline V gene encodes CDR1 SEHNR and CDR2 FQNEAQ (reference sequence). Trimming took off 4 bases at V and 2 bases at J, with 15 bases between the two ends. The CDR3 is 15 amino acids. CDR3 region: CASSSQDDVPYEQYF. The CDR3 DNA reads as TGTGCCAGCAGCTCACAAGACGACGTCCCCTACGAGCAGTACTTC.

The chain has TRBV5-6 and TRBJ1-6, with D possibly TRBD1 on 5 matching bases. CDR1 and CDR2 (germline): SGHDT, YYEEEE. The CDR3 extends over 16 amino acids. Trimming stripped 2 bases from V and 11 bases from J, with 20 bases between. CDR3 protein: CASSLWGSLLGPPLHF. The CDR3 DNA reads TGTGCCAGCAGCTTATGGGGCAGCCTCCTCGGTCCACCCCTCCACTTT.

The chain joins TRBV5-6 to TRBJ2-3; TRBD1 matches 7 bases. The germline CDR1 and CDR2 sequences are SGHDT and YYEEEE. V lost 2 bases and J lost 3; bases outside the gene matches: 9. The CDR3 sequence is 16 residues long. CDR3 sequence: CASSLRKGGGTDTQYF. CDR3 in DNA: TGTGCCAGCAGCTTACGAAAAGGGGGCGGAACAGATACGCAGTATTTT.

J is TRBJ2-2 and V is TRBV9, with unresolved D. Looked up from germline, CDR1 is SGDLS and CDR2 is YYNGEE. This CDR3 is 13 amino acids long. V was trimmed by 4 bases and J by 0 bases, leaving 4 bases between them. The CDR3 DNA sequence: TGTGCCAGCAGCACAGCGAACACCGGGGAGCTGTTTTTT. It codes for CASSTANTGELFF.

The V and J genes are TRBV11-2 and TRBJ1-5; weak D call: TRBD1 (5 bases). Germline V gene sequence: CDR1 SGHAT, CDR2 FQNNGV. CDR3 length: 13 residues. V lost 1 base to trimming and J lost 7 bases, with 8 bases between them. The CDR3, as DNA: TGTGCCAGCAGCTTAGGAAGGGACCAGCCCCAGCATTTT. The encoded protein is CASSLGRDQPQHF. Looking up the rest from reference TRBV11-2 and TRBJ1-5 gives the full variable domain: EAGVAQSPRYKIIEKRQSVAFWCNPISGHATLYWYQQILGQGPKLLIQFQNNGVVDDSQLPKDRFSAERLKGVDSTLKIQPAKLEDSAVYLCASSLGRDQPQHFGDGTRLSIL.

This chain joins TRBV18 and TRBJ1-5; perhaps TRBD1 as D (5 bases). V lost 6 bases to trimming and J lost 4 bases, with 10 bases between them. The CDR3 is made up of 13 amino acids. Germline lookup yields CDR1 KGHSH and CDR2 LQKENI. CDR3 coding DNA: TGTGCCAGCTCCGACAGTGGAAATCAGCCCCAGCATTTT. It translates to CASSDSGNQPQHF.

The V gene is TRBV10-3, the J gene TRBJ1-4, with D perhaps matching TRBD1 (5 bases). Trimming removed 8 bases from V and 7 bases from J, with 11 bases in between. This CDR3 is built from 12 residues. Germline V gives CDR1 ENHRY, CDR2 SYGVKD. This chain's CDR3 is CAISGTSEKLFF. Here the CDR3 DNA reads TGTGCCATCTCCGGGACGAGTGAAAAACTGTTTTTT.

The V and J genes are TRBV5-1 and TRBJ2-3; 9 bases map to TRBD1. CDR1 and CDR2 from the germline V gene are SGHRS and YFSETQ. CDR3 length: 15 residues. V lost 2 bases to trimming and J lost 3 bases; unmatched junction nucleotides: 4. The CDR3 loop is CASSLRTGETDTQYF. Written as DNA, the CDR3 is TGCGCCAGCAGCTTACGGACAGGGGAGACAGATACGCAGTATTTT.

The rearrangement uses TRBV4-2 and TRBJ2-7, with 7 bases aligning to TRBD2. Germline CDR1 is LGHNA and CDR2 is YNFKEQ. The CDR3 has 15 residues. V gave up 1 base and J gave up 0 bases; unmatched junction bases: 3. CDR3 amino acids: CASSQAAGNSYEQYF. CDR3 bases: TGTGCCAGCAGCCAAGCAGCGGGGAACTCCTACGAGCAGTACTTC.